The text below deals with one T cell receptor beta chain. Its antigen is as yet unknown. The CDR3 contains 14 residues. The V and J ends lost 4 bases and 4 bases respectively, with 14 bases between them. Germline assignment: CDR1 LGHNA and CDR2 YSLEER. This specimen belongs to a study of cytomegalovirus exposure and HLA in healthy donors. Whole-study context: Across around 400 genotyped donors, more than 75% landed in the Caucasian-associated ancestry cluster. Regarding the study as a whole: The dataset shows that most TCR sequences were rare, while some public TCRs occurred in many donors. Accurate HLA-A and HLA-B prediction from TCR beta sequences was reported for most subjects. Researchers reported from a later analysis that most CMV-associated TCR beta chains appeared HLA-restricted.

Primers included in the PCR were 60 Vbeta and 13 Jbeta primers. Measured with immunoSEQ multiplex PCR; TCRdb has only the in-frame clones, and not every one. The data contain about 190,000 clones, around 80% of them singletons. Sample: PBMCs. The chain employs TRBV4-3 and TRBJ2-7; tentatively, D is TRBD2 (5 bases). This receptor was identified in a middle-aged man in good health and CMV-seropositive. This CDR3 reads CASSPGRGGYEQYF. The CDR3 nucleotides are TGCGCCAGCAGCCCAGGACGGGGTGGATACGAGCAGTACTTC.